This T cell receptor (beta chain) was recorded in a study of radiotherapy plus CTLA-4 blockade in lung cancer. General observations from the study: In blood, after radiotherapy plus ipilimumab, tumor-derived TCR clones expanded.

TCRdb's table, derived via immunoSEQ multiplex PCR, lists solely in-frame clones and lacks some. The sample shows roughly 68,000 clones, approximately 80% of them seen only once. Comment on this clone: The antigen remains unidentified.

The CDR3 has 15 amino acids. Germline-derived CDR1 and CDR2 are SGDLS and YYNGEE. V shed 4 bases and J shed 6 bases, with 19 bases lying between them. Sequencing used peripheral blood, obtained from a patient treated with radiotherapy plus ipilimumab. The TCR originated in a human donor with non-small cell lung cancer who had a complete response to radiotherapy plus ipilimumab. The V gene is TRBV9, the J gene TRBJ1-2; D remains ambiguous. This CDR3 is CASSPTSRATDGYTF. The CDR3 region has the DNA TGTGCCAGCAGCCCTACGAGCCGGGCTACGGATGGCTACACCTTC.